Below are 18 T cell receptor beta chains sequenced from a single sample in a study of T-cell memory formation after mild COVID-19 listed by TCRdb under 2021. The library was obtained by 5' RACE. The sample was run on an Illumina NovaSeq 6000. TCRdb's own reprocessing of the public reads used fastp at Q25 and MiXCR and kept productive beta chains. Records with the same CDR3 protein are collapsed into one entry carrying the most frequent genes and DNA. Recorded for this sample are roughly 100,000 distinct CDR3 sequences; roughly 12% of them occurred a single time. Around 26% of the sample belongs to the ten largest clones. Sequences were obtained from PBMCs or a T cell subset sorted from them (not recorded which). These receptors were obtained from an adult woman who had mild COVID-19 (a few samples of this study predate the infection). The sample titles of this study are shuffled in the database, so cell type and time point are left out; the donor was told from shared clones.

V usage is TRBV7-9 and J usage is TRBJ1-1, with a weak D call TRBD1 (6 bases). Germline V CDR1 and CDR2: SEHNR, FQNEAQ (reference sequence). The CDR3 is 15 amino acids. Between the trimmed V and J ends, which lost 5 bases and 4 bases, there was a span of 17 bases. The CDR3 reads CASSPTGVLGTEAFF. DNA of the CDR3: TGTGCCAGCAGCCCGACAGGCGTTTTGGGCACTGAAGCTTTCTTT.

The rearrangement joins TRBV20-1 to TRBJ2-3; 13 nucleotides agree with TRBD2. This CDR3 contains 18 residues. Looked up from germline, CDR1 is DFQATT and CDR2 is SNEGSKA (reference sequence). With 0 bases clipped from V and 0 bases from J, the junction kept 6 bases outside the gene matches. The CDR3 loop is CSARDRWGLAGSTDTQYF. The CDR3 DNA follows: TGCAGTGCTAGAGATCGATGGGGACTAGCGGGGAGCACAGATACGCAGTATTTT.

The V and J genes are TRBV25-1 and TRBJ1-1; perhaps TRBD1 as D (6 bases). The V gene lost 3 bases and the J gene lost 7 bases, with 12 bases spanning the gap. The CDR3 is 13 amino acids. Germline loops: CDR1 MGHDK, CDR2 SYGVNS. This CDR3 is CASSDRGIFEAFF. The CDR3 DNA follows: TGTGCCAGCAGTGACAGGGGCATCTTTGAAGCTTTCTTT.

The sample holds a few counts of this clonotype. The chain joins TRBV6-5 to TRBJ1-3, with D possibly TRBD1 on 6 matching bases. The CDR3 loop spans 17 amino acids. V was pared by 4 bases and J by 4 bases, with 20 bases between. Per germline, CDR1 MNHEY and CDR2 SVGAGI. The DNA of the CDR3 is TGTGCCAGCAGTTTTACGTCAGTGGGGGCAGGAGGAAACACCATATATTTT. It is translated as CASSFTSVGAGGNTIYF.

The V and J genes are TRBV28 and TRBJ2-7; a possible D gene is TRBD2 (5 bases). With 2 bases removed from V and 2 bases from J, the gap between germline ends came to 10 bases. This CDR3 comprises 14 residues. Germline-derived CDR1 and CDR2 are MDHEN and SYDVKM. The chain's CDR3 is CASSLAGGTYEQYV. For the CDR3, the DNA is TGTGCCAGCAGTTTAGCGGGTGGGACCTACGAGCAGTACGTC.

The sample holds many counts of this clonotype. The gene calls are TRBV5-5 and TRBJ2-2, with D unresolved. V was shortened by 4 bases and J by 5 bases, with 15 bases between the two germline ends. Germline CDR1 and CDR2: SGHKS and YYEKEE (reference sequence). This CDR3 has 15 amino acids. As DNA, the CDR3 is TGTGCCAGCAGCGCCGACGGAGAGGAAACCGGGGAGCTGTTTTTT. Amino acid sequence: CASSADGEETGELFF.

V gene TRBV12-3 or TRBV12-4 combines with J gene TRBJ2-1; no clear D. This CDR3 comprises 15 residues. Between the trimmed V and J ends, which lost 1 base and 7 bases, there was a span of 14 bases. The CDR3, as DNA: TGTGCCAGCAGTTTAGGTCCCCCCGGTTGGAATGAGCAGTTCTTC. Translated, it gives CASSLGPPGWNEQFF.

There are many counts of this clonotype. The rearrangement joins TRBV24-1 to TRBJ2-1, with a tentative D call TRBD1 (5 bases). CDR1 and CDR2 (germline): KGHDR, SFDVKD. This CDR3 contains 16 residues. Trimming left V 0 bases short and J 0 bases short, with 8 bases between. DNA for the CDR3: TGTGCCACCAGTGATTTGCAGGGTAGCTCCTACAATGAGCAGTTCTTC. Its translation: CATSDLQGSSYNEQFF.

The rearrangement joins TRBV30 to TRBJ2-1, with 11 bases that match TRBD2. Losses at the gene ends were 2 bases for V and 1 base for J; bases not matched to a gene: 10. The CDR3 length is 18 residues. Per the germline V gene, CDR1 is GTSNPN and CDR2 is SVGIG (reference sequence). CDR3 residues: CAWSSSGGELRSYNEQFF. The CDR3 bases are TGTGCCTGGAGTAGTAGCGGGGGGGAGTTGAGGTCCTACAATGAGCAGTTCTTC. The variable domain in full, with the rest retrieved from reference TRBV30 and TRBJ2-1, is SQTIHQWPATLVQPVGSPLSLECTVEGTSNPNLYWYRQAAGRGLQLLFYSVGIGQISSEVPQNLSASRPQDRQFILSSKKLLLSDSGFYLCAWSSSGGELRSYNEQFFGPGTRLTVL.

V gene TRBV6-6 combines with J gene TRBJ1-4; TRBD1 matches at 8 bases. This CDR3 has 17 amino acids. Germline CDR1 reads MNHNY; CDR2 reads SVGAGI (reference sequence). V dropped 1 base and J dropped 8; count of bases not matched to a gene: 12. The CDR3 nucleotides read TGTGCCAGCAGTTACTTGGGTCAGGGGGCAGGAGGAGAAAAACTGTTTTTT. Amino acids: CASSYLGQGAGGEKLFF.

V usage is TRBV5-1 and J usage is TRBJ2-5; D is tentatively TRBD1 or TRBD2 (5 bases each). Trimming left V 4 bases short and J 2 bases short, with 15 bases between. CDR1 SGHRS and CDR2 YFSETQ come from the germline V gene. CDR3 length equals 15 residues. CDR3 nucleotide sequence: TGCGCCAGCAGCGGGGGAGAGGGCCCGCAAGAGACCCAGTACTTC. Amino acid sequence: CASSGGEGPQETQYF.

The chain combines TRBV9 with TRBJ1-1; D remains ambiguous. This CDR3 contains 13 residues. CDR1 SGDLS and CDR2 YYNGEE come from the germline V gene. Trimming pared 0 bases from V and 4 bases from J, leaving 7 bases between. Here the CDR3 DNA reads TGTGCCAGCAGCGTAGGGGCCGGCACTGAAGCTTTCTTT. Translating it yields CASSVGAGTEAFF.

The chain couples TRBV7-9 to TRBJ2-3, with TRBD2 matching over 12 bases. The CDR3 is 18 amino acids. V gave up 5 bases and J gave up 0 bases; unmatched junction bases: 9. Germline V gene sequence: CDR1 SEHNR, CDR2 FQNEAQ (reference sequence). The CDR3, as DNA: TGTGCCAGCAGCGACAGGACTAGCGGGAAAACTAGCACAGATACGCAGTATTTT. Its translation is CASSDRTSGKTSTDTQYF.

CDR3 sequence: CASRYQGGDWTGELFF. CDR3 sequence (DNA): TGTGCCAGCAGATACCAGGGGGGGGATTGGACCGGGGAGCTGTTTTTT. The chain couples TRBV6-5 to TRBJ2-2; D assignment may be TRBD1 or TRBD2 (7 bases each). CDR1 is MNHEY, CDR2 SVGAGI, per germline. Trimming shortened V by 6 bases and J by 5 bases, and 19 bases separated the two germline ends. The CDR3 length is 16 residues.

This clonotype appeared a few times. V and J are TRBV11-2 and TRBJ2-7; D is unresolved. Trimming removed 1 base from V and 5 bases from J, with 3 bases in between. The CDR3 has 11 residues. Germline CDR1 and CDR2: SGHAT and FQNNGV. This CDR3 reads CASSLVHEQYF. DNA for the CDR3: TGTGCCAGCAGCTTAGTACACGAGCAGTACTTC.

In its sample, this clonotype was seen a few times. The chain has TRBV7-2 and TRBJ2-7, with a possible D match to TRBD2 (6 bases). This CDR3 has 14 residues. The V end was cut by 4 bases, the J end by 0 bases, with 10 bases between. CDR1 is SGHTA, CDR2 FQGNSA, per germline. The CDR3 sequence is CASSSRLGSYEQYF. Written as DNA, the CDR3 is TGTGCCAGCAGCTCCAGACTAGGCTCCTACGAGCAGTACTTC.

This chain joins TRBV12-3 or TRBV12-4 and TRBJ2-3, with 7 bases aligning to TRBD1. Trimming removed 6 bases from V and 3 bases from J; junction bases left unmatched: 6. CDR3 length: 14 amino acids. Here the CDR3 reads CASRKQGQTDTQYF. In DNA form, the CDR3 reads TGTGCCAGCAGGAAACAGGGGCAAACAGATACGCAGTATTTT.

This clonotype was picked up a small number of times. The chain uses TRBV9 and TRBJ2-1; TRBD2 matches at 11 bases. This CDR3 contains 15 residues. V was pared by 3 bases and J by 9 bases, with 8 bases of the junction left unmatched. Germline V gene data show CDR1 as SGDLS and CDR2 as YYNGEE. For the CDR3, the DNA is TGTGCCAGCAGCGGTATAGCGGGAGGGCGGGGTGAGCAGTTCTTC. Translating gives CASSGIAGGRGEQFF.